Listed below are T cell receptor beta chains from one sample, sequenced in a study of T cells after somatic rescue of genetic block. Repertoires were generated with immunoSEQ multiplex PCR, while TCRdb's copy carries only in-frame clones and drops some. The table lists over 55,000 clones, about 90% of them singletons. Sequenced input: peripheral blood mononuclear cells (PBMCs). All receptors derive from a man aged 35 to 55. Both conserved end residues are part of each CDR3. D genes are given only for firm matches. The size of a clone is reported for some rows only, either as once, few or many, or as a class for expanded clones.

TRBD1	TRBV7-8	TRBJ2-5	-	CASSSTGGAWETQYF	TGTGCCAGCAGCTCAACAGGGGGCGCCTGGGAGACCCAGTACTTC
-	TRBV27	TRBJ2-2	-	CASSLSVAPGELFF	TGTGCCAGCAGTTTATCAGTAGCGCCCGGGGAGCTGTTTTTT
-	TRBV18	TRBJ1-3	-	CASSPIPVGTIYF	TGTGCCAGCTCACCGATTCCAGTCGGCACCATATATTTT
TRBD1	TRBV6-5	TRBJ1-2	-	CASRVDRANGYTF	TGTGCCAGCAGGGTGGACAGGGCAAATGGCTACACCTTC
-	TRBV2	TRBJ1-5	-	CASSGAPRNQPQHF	TGTGCCAGCAGCGGGGCCCCCCGCAATCAGCCCCAGCATTTT
TRBD2	TRBV5-1	TRBJ2-3	-	CASSLVAGGSTDTQYF	TGCGCCAGCAGCTTGGTTGCGGGGGGAAGCACAGATACGCAGTATTTT
-	TRBV11-3	TRBJ2-1	-	CASSPQPGHKCNEQFF	TGTGCCAGCAGCCCTCAACCGGGCCATAAATGCAATGAGCAGTTCTTC
TRBD2	TRBV4-2	TRBJ2-2	once	CASSQAPGGLAGNTGELFF	TGTGCCAGCAGCCAAGCCCCGGGAGGCCTAGCGGGTAACACCGGGGAGCTGTTTTTT
TRBD1	TRBV7-9	TRBJ1-4	-	CASSPLGQGTFKLFF	TGTGCCAGCAGCCCGCTGGGACAGGGAACCTTTAAACTGTTTTTT
-	TRBV27	TRBJ1-3	-	CASSLWPPASGETGNTIYF	TGTGCCAGCAGTTTATGGCCCCCGGCTTCAGGGGAAACTGGAAACACCATATATTTT
TRBD2	TRBV7-3	TRBJ2-5	-	CASSLTGGQETQYF	TGTGCCAGCAGCTTGACGGGGGGGCAAGAGACCCAGTACTTC
-	TRBV28	TRBJ1-1	-	CASSPPWGTEAFF	TGTGCCAGCAGTCCGCCCTGGGGCACTGAAGCTTTCTTT
-	TRBV11-2	TRBJ2-3	-	CASSLVGKPEVDTQYF	TGTGCCAGCAGCTTAGTAGGAAAGCCCGAAGTAGATACGCAGTATTTT
TRBD2	TRBV19	TRBJ2-1	-	CASSLAGGSYNEQFF	TGTGCCAGTAGTCTAGCGGGAGGCTCCTACAATGAGCAGTTCTTC
TRBD1	TRBV11-2	TRBJ2-7	-	CASSLEGTATYEQYF	TGTGCCAGCAGCTTAGAGGGGACAGCTACCTACGAGCAGTACTTC
-	TRBV10-1	TRBJ2-7	few	CASQGGGREQYF	TGCGCCAGCCAGGGAGGGGGCCGCGAGCAGTACTTC
-	TRBV7-2	TRBJ1-1	-	CASSLWENTEAFF	TGTGCCAGCAGCTTATGGGAGAACACTGAAGCTTTCTTT
TRBD1	TRBV7-2	TRBJ2-7	-	CASSLGQGPGEQYF	TGTGCCAGCAGCCTCGGACAGGGCCCTGGGGAGCAGTACTTC
-	TRBV4-2	TRBJ2-3	-	CASSQDHTDTQYF	TGTGCCAGCAGCCAGGACCACACAGATACGCAGTATTTT
-	TRBV19	TRBJ1-1	few	CASSIGAAYEAFF	TGTGCCAGTAGTATAGGCGCAGCCTATGAAGCTTTCTTT
TRBD1	TRBV10-2	TRBJ2-2	-	CATSGQSVAGELFF	TGCGCCACCTCGGGACAGAGCGTGGCCGGGGAGCTGTTTTTT
-	TRBV4-1	TRBJ2-3	-	CASSQKSGTPSTDTQYF	TGCGCCAGCAGCCAAAAATCCGGGACCCCTAGCACAGATACGCAGTATTTT
-	TRBV5-1	TRBJ1-1	-	CTSTLNRNTEAFF	TGCACCAGCACCCTGAATCGGAACACTGAAGCTTTCTTT
-	TRBV27	TRBJ1-6	once	CASRISYNSPLHF	TGTGCCAGCAGGATCTCCTATAATTCACCCCTCCACTTT
TRBD1	TRBV5-4	TRBJ2-1	-	CASSRDRGPKEQFF	TGTGCCAGCAGCCGGGACAGGGGGCCGAAAGAGCAGTTCTTC
-	TRBV7-6	TRBJ2-7	-	CASSLAGNLYEQYF	TGTGCCAGCAGCTTAGCGGGGAACCTCTACGAGCAGTACTTC
-	TRBV7-2	TRBJ2-2	once	CASSLGRNTGELFF	TGTGCCAGCAGCTTGGGACGTAACACCGGGGAGCTGTTTTTT
TRBD1	TRBV10-2	TRBJ2-1	-	CASRGTGGNEQFF	TGCGCCAGCAGGGGGACAGGGGGGAATGAGCAGTTCTTC
-	TRBV5-1	TRBJ2-7	-	CASSLSGVGYEQYF	TGCGCCAGCAGCCTATCAGGGGTTGGCTACGAGCAGTACTTC
-	TRBV15	TRBJ2-7	-	CATALATEYEQYF	TGTGCCACCGCTTTAGCGACCGAATACGAGCAGTACTTC
-	TRBV6-5	TRBJ2-2	-	CASSYSTGNTGELFF	TGTGCCAGCAGTTACTCGACCGGGAACACCGGGGAGCTGTTTTTT
-	TRBV5-4	TRBJ2-5	-	CASRRETGYQETQYF	TGTGCCAGCAGGCGGGAGACAGGGTACCAAGAGACCCAGTACTTC
-	TRBV2	TRBJ2-7	-	CASSRQVSYEQYF	TGTGCCAGCAGCCGACAGGTCTCCTACGAGCAGTACTTC
-	TRBV9	TRBJ1-5	-	CASSAGPDNQPQHF	TGTGCCAGCAGCGCCGGACCCGATAATCAGCCCCAGCATTTT
TRBD2	TRBV7-8	TRBJ2-3	-	CASSLLAGYTDTQYF	TGTGCCAGCAGCTTGCTAGCGGGATACACAGATACGCAGTATTTT
TRBD2	TRBV7-9	TRBJ2-5	-	CASSLDGGRPGETQYF	TGTGCCAGCAGCTTAGATGGCGGGAGGCCGGGAGAGACCCAGTACTTC
TRBD1	TRBV19	TRBJ1-1	few	CASGQGDMNTEAFF	TGTGCCAGCGGACAGGGAGACATGAACACTGAAGCTTTCTTT
-	TRBV6-1	TRBJ1-6	-	CASSESGRGLHF	TGTGCCAGCAGTGAATCGGGAAGGGGCCTCCACTTT
TRBD2	TRBV27	TRBJ2-1	once	CASSFRGGNYNEQFF	TGTGCCAGCAGTTTCCGCGGGGGAAATTACAATGAGCAGTTCTTC
-	TRBV6-1	TRBJ1-2	once	CASSDRAPPNYGYTF	TGTGCCAGCAGTGACAGGGCTCCACCTAACTATGGCTACACCTTC
-	TRBV7-9	TRBJ1-2	few	CASSFQGRYGYTF	TGTGCCAGCAGCTTCCAGGGACGCTATGGCTACACCTTC
-	TRBV4-1	TRBJ1-4	once	CASSQEPTPTNEKLFF	TGCGCCAGCAGCCAAGAGCCGACCCCAACTAATGAAAAACTGTTTTTT
TRBD2	TRBV27	TRBJ2-2	-	CASAGTPSGAGELFF	TGTGCCAGCGCAGGCACACCTAGCGGGGCCGGGGAGCTGTTTTTT
-	TRBV7-2	TRBJ2-3	once	CASSLLRATDTQYF	TGTGCCAGCAGCCTACTCCGGGCCACAGATACGCAGTATTTT
TRBD2	TRBV7-3	TRBJ2-7	-	CASSSTSGGYEQYF	TGTGCCAGCAGCTCGACTAGCGGGGGATACGAGCAGTACTTC
TRBD1	TRBV19	TRBJ2-3	-	CASSFRDRNTDTQYF	TGTGCCAGTAGTTTCCGGGACAGAAACACAGATACGCAGTATTTT
TRBD1	TRBV19	TRBJ2-7	-	CATMDRVYEQYF	TGTGCCACCATGGACAGGGTATACGAGCAGTACTTC
-	TRBV10-2	TRBJ2-5	-	CASSEFRETQYF	TGCGCCAGCAGTGAATTTAGAGAGACCCAGTACTTC
-	TRBV21-1	TRBJ2-7	-	CASSNRGGGYEQYF	TGTGCCAGCAGCAACAGGGGAGGGGGCTACGAGCAGTACTTC